These 30 T cell receptor beta chains share one sample of origin, sequenced in a study of regulatory T cells in long-lasting Graves disease. Time point defined: newly diagnosed GD, antithyroid drugs for less than 3 months. RNA isolated from PBMCs was used to make the TCR library. For TCR beta, libraries came from iRepertoire HTBI primers and Arm-PCR of CDR3 regions. TCRdb reprocessed the multiplex PCR reads with MiXCR, giving one entry per CDR3 protein. This table has a few hundred thousand distinct CDR3 sequences, about a sixth appearing once. These data also formed part of another study, on T cells in Graves' hyperthyroidism and ophthalmopathy.

This sample comprised peripheral blood mononuclear cells (PBMCs), obtained at new diagnosis, from a patient treated with antithyroid drugs. Receptors originate from a man aged 35 to 55 with Graves disease.

This clonotype occurred many times. The V gene is TRBV30, the J gene TRBJ2-5; D is perhaps TRBD1 (5 bases). Looked up from germline, CDR1 is GTSNPN and CDR2 is SVGIG (reference sequence). V was shortened by 1 base and J by 7 bases, with 16 bases between the two germline ends. The CDR3 extends over 14 amino acids. The DNA for the CDR3 is TGTGCCTGGAGTGAGGGAACAGGACGGCGGACCCAGTACTTC. Protein product: CAWSEGTGRRTQYF.

The rearrangement links TRBV18 to TRBJ2-1, with D perhaps TRBD2 (5 bases). The CDR3 covers 16 residues. Germline CDR1 and CDR2: KGHSH and LQKENI. The germline V and J ends were trimmed by 1 base and 2 bases, with 12 bases remaining between them. The CDR3 loop is CASSPLTGVTYNEQFF. CDR3 in DNA: TGTGCCAGCTCACCACTGACCGGGGTAACCTACAATGAGCAGTTCTTC.

This clonotype was observed many times. This may be a read error, as it is one base from a much larger clone. The V and J genes are TRBV2 and TRBJ1-5; D not certain. Germline CDR1 is SNHLY and CDR2 is FYNNEI. Trimming took off 4 bases at V and 7 bases at J, with 11 bases between the two ends. This CDR3 comprises 13 residues. This CDR3 reads CASSVEGGQPQHF. Here the CDR3 DNA reads TGTGCCAGCAGTGTCGAGGGAGGCCAGCCCCAGCATTTT.

This clonotype was counted at least ten times. The gene calls are TRBV12-3 or TRBV12-4 and TRBJ1-5, with unresolved D. V was cut by 0 bases and J by 10 bases, with 10 bases left in between. CDR3 size: 13 residues. CDR3 sequence (DNA): TGTGCCAGCAGTTTAGCCGAATTAGGACCCCAGCATTTT. Encoded protein: CASSLAELGPQHF.

The J gene is TRBJ1-1, the V gene TRBV14; no clear D. The CDR3 contains 14 residues. V lost 4 bases to trimming and J lost 11 bases, with 20 bases between them. The V gene's germline CDR1 is SGHDN and CDR2 FVKESK. CDR3 DNA: TGTGCCAGCAGCCTTGGACGAGGGCCAAGCGGGGCTTTCTTT. As protein: CASSLGRGPSGAFF.

This clonotype was counted at least ten times. The V and J genes are TRBV5-1 and TRBJ2-5, with 8 bases identical to TRBD2. Germline V lookup: CDR1 SGHRS, CDR2 YFSETQ. There are 15 residues in the CDR3. The V segment lost 1 base and the J segment 3 bases; nucleotides outside the gene matches: 5. CDR3: CASSLRPGGKETQYF. The CDR3 coding sequence is TGCGCCAGCAGCTTGAGGCCGGGGGGGAAAGAGACCCAGTACTTC.

This clonotype was counted between two and nine times. This rearrangement joins TRBV7-2 to TRBJ2-7, with D possibly being TRBD1 (6 bases). Deletions cut 2 bases from V and 7 bases from J, with 12 bases between. Germline CDR1 and CDR2: SGHTA and FQGNSA. CDR3 length: 13 amino acids. The chain's CDR3 is CASSLQGSGEQYF. The CDR3 DNA follows: TGTGCCAGCAGCTTACAGGGGTCGGGGGAGCAGTACTTC.

This clonotype was detected many times. The J gene is TRBJ2-3, the V gene TRBV5-5; D perhaps matches TRBD2 (5 bases). The length of the CDR3 is 14 residues. V dropped 4 bases and J dropped 6 bases, with 15 bases sitting between them. Germline CDR1 reads SGHKS; CDR2 reads YYEKEE (reference sequence). The CDR3 loop is CASSGLLGLDTQYF. CDR3 bases: TGTGCCAGCAGCGGTCTACTAGGTCTTGATACGCAGTATTTT.

This chain uses TRBV28 with TRBJ2-1; TRBD2 aligns across 7 bases. The germline V gene encodes CDR1 MDHEN and CDR2 SYDVKM. The CDR3 runs to 14 residues. With 3 bases clipped from V and 5 bases from J, the junction kept 4 bases outside the gene matches. The chain's CDR3 is CASSLASGNNEQFF. For the CDR3, the DNA is TGTGCCAGCAGTTTGGCTAGCGGAAACAATGAGCAGTTCTTC.

V gene TRBV9 combines with J gene TRBJ2-7, with D maybe TRBD2 (5 bases). V dropped 0 bases and J dropped 4 bases, with 14 bases sitting between them. CDR3 length: 15 amino acids. Per germline, CDR1 SGDLS and CDR2 YYNGEE. CDR3: CASSVGPGLIYEQYF. CDR3 nucleotides: TGTGCCAGCAGCGTAGGCCCAGGACTGATTTACGAGCAGTACTTC.

In this sample, this clonotype turned up many times. The chain combines TRBV30 with TRBJ2-2; tentative D call: TRBD2 (6 bases). Trimming took off 1 base at V and 5 bases at J, with 8 bases between the two ends. The CDR3 sequence is 13 residues long. Per the germline V gene, CDR1 is GTSNPN and CDR2 is SVGIG (reference sequence). The CDR3 DNA reads as TGTGCCTGGAGTGCTGGGAGGACCGGGGAGCTGTTTTTT. Encoded protein: CAWSAGRTGELFF.

In the case of this clonotype: A far larger clone is one base from this, pointing to a likely read error. The CDR3 sequence: CASSYRGAEAFF. The DNA for the CDR3 is TGTGCCAGCAGTTACCGGGGCGCTGAAGCTTTCTTT. This chain joins TRBV6-2 or TRBV6-3 and TRBJ1-1, with D tentatively TRBD1 (5 bases). Germline lookup yields CDR1 MNHEY and CDR2 SVGEGT. The CDR3 runs 12 residues. The V end was cut by 2 bases, the J end by 6 bases, with 7 bases between.

This clonotype has at least ten counts. This chain connects TRBV6-1 to TRBJ1-1, with a tentative D call TRBD1 (6 bases). From germline, CDR1 is MNHNS and CDR2 SASEGT. The CDR3 runs to 14 residues. The V and J ends lost 8 bases and 1 base respectively, with 14 bases between them. The DNA for the CDR3 is TGTGCCAGCGGAAGACGGACAGCGAACACTGAAGCTTTCTTT. Its translation: CASGRRTANTEAFF.

V gene TRBV5-1 combines with J gene TRBJ2-2; 10 bases map to TRBD1. The V segment lost 4 bases and the J segment 7 bases; nucleotides outside the gene matches: 13. The germline V gene has CDR1 SGHRS and CDR2 YFSETQ. This CDR3 is 17 amino acids long. In DNA, the CDR3 is TGCGCCAGCAGCGGGGACAGGGGCCCATCTTATCGCGGGGAGCTGTTTTTT. It translates to CASSGDRGPSYRGELFF. Using reference TRBV5-1 and TRBJ2-2 for the parts outside the CDR3, the full variable domain is KAGVTQTPRYLIKTRGQQVTLSCSPISGHRSVSWYQQTPGQGLQFLFEYFSETQRNKGNFPGRFSGRQFSNSRSEMNVSTLELGDSALYLCASSGDRGPSYRGELFFGEGSRLTVL.

In its sample, this clonotype was seen many times. This chain uses TRBV2 with TRBJ1-1; 8 nucleotides agree with TRBD1. Germline lookup yields CDR1 SNHLY and CDR2 FYNNEI. The CDR3 is 15 residues long. The junction had 12 bases not matched to a gene; V was cut back by 7 bases and J by 5 bases. The CDR3 region has the DNA TGTGCCAGCACCGGAGGACAGGGTTTGGGGACTGAAGCTTTCTTT. It encodes CASTGGQGLGTEAFF.

There are many counts of this clonotype. The V call is TRBV2, the J call TRBJ1-1; D gene ambiguous. There are 10 residues in the CDR3. V was pared by 6 bases and J by 7 bases, with 6 bases between. Germline CDR1 reads SNHLY; CDR2 reads FYNNEI. The CDR3 DNA is TGTGCCAGCAGGCGAAGTGAAGCTTTCTTT. Residues: CASRRSEAFF.

This clonotype has a count of ten or more. The chain employs TRBV11-1 and TRBJ1-6; D is unresolved. This CDR3 is 13 amino acids long. Trimming took off 0 bases at V and 8 bases at J, with 5 bases between the two ends. Germline CDR1 is SGHAT and CDR2 is FQDESV (reference sequence). CDR3 DNA: TGTGCCAGCAGCTTAGCGGGTGATTCACCCCTCCACTTT. Translation: CASSLAGDSPLHF.

This clonotype was seen many times. The chain is built from TRBV2 and TRBJ1-1; TRBD1 is a possible D gene (6 bases). V shed 3 bases and J shed 2 bases, with 10 bases lying between them. This CDR3 has 14 residues. Looked up from germline, CDR1 is SNHLY and CDR2 is FYNNEI. CDR3 loop: CASSEYRANTEAFF. The CDR3 DNA follows: TGTGCCAGCAGTGAGTACAGGGCCAACACTGAAGCTTTCTTT. Full variable domain (remainder filled in from reference TRBV2 and TRBJ1-1): EPEVTQTPSHQVTQMGQEVILRCVPISNHLYFYWYRQILGQKVEFLVSFYNNEISEKSEIFDDQFSVERPDGSNFTLKIRSTKLEDSAMYFCASSEYRANTEAFFGQGTRLTVV.

For this clonotype: This sequence may be a read error, since a much larger clone differs from it by one base. Here the CDR3 DNA reads TGTGCCAGCAGTGTATACGGGGGAGCAGAGGCCCAGTACTTC. Protein product: CASSVYGGAEAQYF. V is TRBV2 and J is TRBJ2-5; weak D call: TRBD2 (6 bases). Germline loops: CDR1 SNHLY, CDR2 FYNNEI. The CDR3 is 14 residues long.

CDR3 sequence reads: CASSSPGTGWNEQFF. CDR3 DNA sequence: TGTGCCAGCAGCTCCCCCGGGACAGGGTGGAATGAGCAGTTCTTC. The chain uses TRBV11-2 and TRBJ2-1, with 9 positions matching TRBD1. The CDR3 sequence is 15 residues long. Germline assignment: CDR1 SGHAT and CDR2 FQNNGV. J gave up 7 bases and V 4 bases, and 8 bases lay outside the gene matches.

This clonotype showed up many times. The V gene is TRBV2, the J gene TRBJ1-5, with D uncertain. CDR3 length: 11 amino acids. Germline V gene sequence: CDR1 SNHLY, CDR2 FYNNEI. V was pared by 6 bases and J by 7 bases, with 7 bases between. CDR3: CASRSGQPQHF. The CDR3 DNA reads as TGTGCCAGCAGGTCGGGGCAGCCCCAGCATTTT.

The V and J genes are TRBV20-1 and TRBJ2-7; maybe TRBD2 (5 bases). Germline V CDR1 and CDR2: DFQATT, SNEGSKA (reference sequence). The V gene lost 1 base and the J gene lost 1 base, with 14 bases spanning the gap. This CDR3 comprises 15 residues. CDR3 in DNA: TGCAGTGCTAGAGTCGGCGGGCCCAAGTCCTACGAGCAGTACTTC. Protein: CSARVGGPKSYEQYF.

CDR3 sequence reads: CASSEAVRTQYF. CDR3 nucleotides: TGTGCCAGCAGCGAAGCTGTCAGGACCCAGTACTTC. V usage is TRBV11-2 and J usage is TRBJ2-1; D is unclear. Matching the DNA end better, TRBJ2-5 makes the J call doubtful. From germline, CDR1 is SGHAT and CDR2 FQNNGV. The CDR3 has 12 residues.

The V call is TRBV9, the J call TRBJ2-1; tentatively, D is TRBD1 (6 bases). CDR3 size: 11 residues. Trimming removed 3 bases from V and 9 bases from J, with 7 bases in between. In germline, CDR1 is SGDLS, CDR2 YYNGEE. CDR3 DNA sequence: TGTGCCAGCAGCGAACAGGGTGAGCAGTTCTTC. Its protein is CASSEQGEQFF.

The sample holds many counts of this clonotype. CDR3 sequence (DNA): TGTGCCAGCAGCTTAGATAGGCTAGCGGGGACCGAGCAGTACTTC. Its translation: CASSLDRLAGTEQYF. The chain combines TRBV7-2 with TRBJ2-7, with 9 bases lining up with TRBD2. V was pared by 1 base and J by 6 bases, with 7 bases of the junction left unmatched. This CDR3 spans 15 amino acids. Germline V gives CDR1 SGHTA, CDR2 FQGNSA.

This clonotype was picked up many times. The chain recombines TRBV6-1 with TRBJ2-7; the D gene is possibly TRBD1 (5 bases). The CDR3 has 14 residues. Looked up from germline, CDR1 is MNHNS and CDR2 is SASEGT. The V end lost 6 bases, the J end lost 4 bases, and 16 bases lay between the germline ends. CDR3 protein: CASRHRQTLYEQYF. The CDR3 DNA follows: TGTGCCAGCAGGCATAGACAGACGTTATACGAGCAGTACTTC.

This clonotype was seen many times. This sequence joins TRBV4-3 and TRBJ2-1, with D perhaps TRBD2 (5 bases). V lost 1 base and J lost 8, with 12 bases in between. Germline values: CDR1 LGHNA, CDR2 YSLEER. This CDR3 is built from 14 residues. The CDR3 sequence: CASSQGNKGDEQFF. CDR3 nucleotide sequence: TGCGCCAGCAGCCAAGGAAATAAGGGAGATGAGCAGTTCTTC.

Comment on this clonotype: This is likely an artifact of a read error, given a far larger clone one base away. The V and J genes are TRBV2 and TRBJ2-3, with TRBD1 matching 8 bases. The end of the DNA aligns better with TRBJ2-7, so the J call may be wrong. CDR1 and CDR2 from the germline V gene are SNHLY and FYNNEI. The CDR3 has 12 amino acids. In DNA, the CDR3 is TGTGCCAGCAGTGGACAGGGGAACAAGCAGTACTTC. Translated: CASSGQGNKQYF.

This clonotype came up many times. This sequence joins TRBV5-1 and TRBJ1-6, with D uncertain. V lost 0 bases to trimming and J lost 5 bases, with 12 bases between them. CDR1 is SGHRS, CDR2 YFSETQ, per germline. The CDR3 runs 16 residues. CDR3 protein: CASSLAPGLDNSPLHF. CDR3 nucleotides: TGCGCCAGCAGCTTGGCTCCAGGTTTGGATAATTCACCCCTCCACTTT.

The V and J genes are TRBV29-1 and TRBJ2-7, with 8 bases that match TRBD2. Germline V CDR1 and CDR2: SQVTM, ANQGSEA. The CDR3 extends over 14 amino acids. V lost 5 bases to trimming and J lost 2 bases; unmatched junction nucleotides: 8. This CDR3 reads CSVLSTGGAYEQYF. In DNA form, the CDR3 reads TGCAGCGTTCTATCGACGGGGGGGGCCTACGAGCAGTACTTC.